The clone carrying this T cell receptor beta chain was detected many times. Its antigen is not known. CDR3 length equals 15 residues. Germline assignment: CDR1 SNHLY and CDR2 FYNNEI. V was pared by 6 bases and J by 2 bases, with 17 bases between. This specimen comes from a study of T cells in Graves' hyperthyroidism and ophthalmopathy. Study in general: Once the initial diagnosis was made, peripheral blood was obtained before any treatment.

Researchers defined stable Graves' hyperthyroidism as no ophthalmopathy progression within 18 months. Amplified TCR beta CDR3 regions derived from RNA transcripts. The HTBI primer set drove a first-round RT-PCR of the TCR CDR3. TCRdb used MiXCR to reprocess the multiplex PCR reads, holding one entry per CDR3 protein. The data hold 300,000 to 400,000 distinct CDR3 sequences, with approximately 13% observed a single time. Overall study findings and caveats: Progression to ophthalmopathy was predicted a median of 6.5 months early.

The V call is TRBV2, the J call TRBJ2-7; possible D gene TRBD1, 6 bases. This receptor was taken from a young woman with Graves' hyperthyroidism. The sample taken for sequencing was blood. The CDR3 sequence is CASRDPSTGTYEQYF. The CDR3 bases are TGTGCCAGCAGGGACCCCTCGACAGGCACCTACGAGCAGTACTTC.